This entry lists 15 T cell receptor beta chains sequenced from one sample in a study of beta chain features in type 1 diabetes. What was sequenced were expressed TCRB transcripts, since all of the isolated RNA had been reverse transcribed. Data came from immunoSEQ multiplex PCR; TCRdb stores just in-frame clones and leaves some out. The table includes 310,000 or so clones, about 10% detected once. Sequenced sample: naive CD4+ T cells from blood. Source of these receptors: a young woman in good health.

The rearrangement joins TRBV10-3 to TRBJ2-7, with a weak D call TRBD1 (6 bases). V was shortened by 5 bases and J by 2 bases, with 10 bases between the two germline ends. The CDR3 covers 13 residues. Germline V gene sequence: CDR1 ENHRY, CDR2 SYGVKD. CDR3 in amino acids: CAISQDRPYEQYF. CDR3 nucleotides: TGTGCCATCAGTCAGGACAGACCCTACGAGCAGTACTTC.

This clone has just a few counts. V is TRBV29-1 and J is TRBJ2-3, with 12 bases fitting TRBD1. Germline V gene data show CDR1 as SQVTM and CDR2 as ANQGSEA. CDR3 length: 15 amino acids. Unmatched junction bases numbered 4, after V lost 2 bases and J lost 4 bases. CDR3 sequence reads: CSVERDRGLADTQYF. The CDR3 DNA sequence: TGCAGCGTTGAAAGGGACAGGGGGCTAGCAGATACGCAGTATTTT.

V gene TRBV29-1 combines with J gene TRBJ1-2; D is perhaps TRBD1 (6 bases). The CDR3 length is 15 residues. With 4 bases removed from V and 4 bases from J, the gap between germline ends came to 19 bases. Germline V gene sequence: CDR1 SQVTM, CDR2 ANQGSEA. In nucleotides, the CDR3 is TGCAGCGTTGGTGGAAGTGGGGCAGGGGCCTATGGCTACACCTTC. It translates to CSVGGSGAGAYGYTF.

The V call is TRBV5-1, the J call TRBJ2-3; no firm D call. The CDR3 is made up of 12 amino acids. V lost 2 bases and J lost 6, with 7 bases in between. Germline V gene lookup returns CDR1 SGHRS and CDR2 YFSETQ. DNA of the CDR3: TGCGCCAGCAGCTTAGAACTGGATACGCAGTATTTT. It is translated as CASSLELDTQYF. Based on the CDR3 plus reference TRBV5-1 and TRBJ2-3, the full variable domain is KAGVTQTPRYLIKTRGQQVTLSCSPISGHRSVSWYQQTPGQGLQFLFEYFSETQRNKGNFPGRFSGRQFSNSRSEMNVSTLELGDSALYLCASSLELDTQYFGPGTRLTVL.

The chain combines TRBV7-2 with TRBJ2-5, with 12 bases identical to TRBD2. J gave up 5 bases and V 5 bases, and 3 bases lay outside the gene matches. Germline CDR1 and CDR2: SGHTA and FQGNSA. This CDR3 is built from 14 residues. CDR3 loop: CASSHLAGGETQYF. The CDR3 DNA reads as TGTGCCAGCAGCCATCTAGCGGGAGGGGAGACCCAGTACTTC.

The gene calls are TRBV28 and TRBJ1-2, with a weak D call TRBD1 (6 bases). V shed 6 bases and J shed 0 bases, with 11 bases lying between them. Germline CDR1 reads MDHEN; CDR2 reads SYDVKM. The CDR3 spans 14 residues. DNA for the CDR3: TGTGCCAGCAGACCCGGACAGACTAACTATGGCTACACCTTC. It is translated as CASRPGQTNYGYTF.

This clone was seen a few times. The chain has TRBV29-1 and TRBJ2-7; 8 nucleotides agree with TRBD2. V lost 4 bases, J lost 2 bases, and 7 bases stayed unmatched. Germline CDR1 SQVTM, CDR2 ANQGSEA. The CDR3 length is 14 residues. CDR3 protein: CSVAERESPYEQYF. The CDR3 DNA is TGCAGCGTTGCAGAGCGGGAGTCCCCCTACGAGCAGTACTTC.

There are a few counts of this clone. V and J are TRBV5-4 and TRBJ2-1; 14 nucleotides align to TRBD2. The germline V gene encodes CDR1 SGHNT and CDR2 YYREEE (reference sequence). This CDR3 has 15 amino acids. J lost 7 bases, V lost 5 bases, and 5 bases had no gene match. The CDR3 DNA reads TGTGCCAGCAGGCCCGGGACTAGCGGGAGAAATGAGCAGTTCTTC. This codes for CASRPGTSGRNEQFF. Variable domain in full (rest from reference TRBV5-4 and TRBJ2-1): ETGVTQSPTHLIKTRGQQVTLRCSSQSGHNTVSWYQQALGQGPQFIFQYYREEENGRGNFPPRFSGLQFPNYSSELNVNALELDDSALYLCASRPGTSGRNEQFFGPGTRLTVL.

The genes are TRBV28 and TRBJ2-3, with 7 bases that match TRBD2. V lost 3 bases and J lost 0; bases outside the gene matches: 9. Germline V lookup: CDR1 MDHEN, CDR2 SYDVKM. The CDR3 contains 17 residues. This chain's CDR3 is CASSLEAGPLSTDTQYF. CDR3 bases: TGTGCCAGCAGTTTGGAAGCGGGACCACTAAGCACAGATACGCAGTATTTT. The whole variable domain, filled in from reference TRBV28 and TRBJ2-3, reads DVKVTQSSRYLVKRTGEKVFLECVQDMDHENMFWYRQDPGLGLRLIYFSYDVKMKEKGDIPEGYSVSREKKERFSLILESASTNQTSMYLCASSLEAGPLSTDTQYFGPGTRLTVL.

Points on this clone: Other DNA sequences in the sample encode the same CDR3. The chain carries TRBV19 and TRBJ2-5; no reliable D call. The CDR3 is made up of 12 amino acids. Germline-derived CDR1 and CDR2 are LNHDA and SQIVND (reference sequence). V lost 1 base to trimming and J lost 4 bases, with 4 bases between them. The CDR3 coding sequence is TGTGCCAGTAGTATAGGCGGAGAGACCCAGTACTTC. As protein: CASSIGGETQYF.

The table lists this clone with a few counts. The J gene is TRBJ2-1, the V gene TRBV5-1; 8 bases are shared with TRBD1. The V gene's germline CDR1 is SGHRS and CDR2 YFSETQ. The CDR3 has 16 amino acids. The trim removed 4 bases at V and 6 bases at J, leaving 12 bases unmatched. The CDR3 nucleotides are TGCGCCAGCAGCAGCTTGTCCGGACAGGGCACCAATGAGCAGTTCTTC. Amino acids: CASSSLSGQGTNEQFF.

This clone came up a few times. The chain combines TRBV6-5 with TRBJ2-5; D unresolved. V lost 2 bases to trimming and J lost 5 bases, with 12 bases between them. CDR3 size: 14 residues. CDR1 is MNHEY and CDR2 is SVGAGI in the germline V gene. The CDR3 is CASSYRDNAETQYF. The CDR3, as DNA: TGTGCCAGCAGTTACCGAGACAACGCGGAGACCCAGTACTTC.

This chain links TRBV28 with TRBJ2-6; the match to TRBD1 covers 9 bases. Germline trimming cut 3 bases from V and 0 bases from J; bases unmatched to any gene: 6. The germline CDR1 and CDR2 sequences are MDHEN and SYDVKM. The CDR3 covers 18 residues. CDR3 amino acids: CASSFLGQGDSGANVLTF. The CDR3 nucleotides read TGTGCCAGCAGTTTCTTGGGACAGGGAGACTCTGGGGCCAACGTCCTGACTTTC. Supplemented by reference TRBV28 and TRBJ2-6, the full variable domain reads DVKVTQSSRYLVKRTGEKVFLECVQDMDHENMFWYRQDPGLGLRLIYFSYDVKMKEKGDIPEGYSVSREKKERFSLILESASTNQTSMYLCASSFLGQGDSGANVLTFGAGSRLTVL.

This clone was observed a handful of times. The genes are TRBV29-1 and TRBJ2-2; weak D call: TRBD2 (5 bases). V was cut by 5 bases and J by 5 bases, with 15 bases left in between. The CDR3 spans 14 residues. Germline CDR1 and CDR2: SQVTM and ANQGSEA. CDR3 coding DNA: TGCAGCGTTATCATCGGTAGACTAACCGGGGAGCTGTTTTTT. Translated: CSVIIGRLTGELFF.

CDR3 nucleotides: TGTGCCAGCAAGGCGGGGGGCTCGAGGTACGAGCAGTACTTC. This codes for CASKAGGSRYEQYF. This chain connects TRBV6-5 to TRBJ2-7, with 8 bases that match TRBD2. Germline CDR1 is MNHEY and CDR2 is SVGAGI. This CDR3 comprises 14 residues. V shed 7 bases and J 4 bases; nucleotides not matched to a gene: 9.